This paragraph covers one T cell receptor (beta chain) sequence. Antigen: not known. The CDR3 extends over 17 amino acids. J lost 3 bases, V lost 4 bases, and 9 bases had no gene match. The germline CDR1 and CDR2 sequences are MDHEN and SYDVKM. The data stem from a study of cytomegalovirus exposure and HLA in healthy donors. Vbeta (60) and Jbeta (13) primers were used in the PCR. Data came from immunoSEQ multiplex PCR; TCRdb stores just in-frame clones and leaves some out. The profile shows 90,000 to 150,000 clones, around four fifths of them singletons. Study-level findings and limits: Reportedly, fewer N-insertions than the approximately 610-donor mean appeared in an Asian-associated ancestry cluster in a later analysis.

Source material: PBMCs. The chain employs TRBV28 and TRBJ2-7; 13 bases map to TRBD2. The receptor was derived from a man aged 35 to 55 in good health and CMV-seronegative. The CDR3 sequence is CASSYGLAGVLIYEQYF. CDR3 bases: TGTGCCAGCAGTTACGGACTAGCGGGAGTTTTAATCTACGAGCAGTACTTC.